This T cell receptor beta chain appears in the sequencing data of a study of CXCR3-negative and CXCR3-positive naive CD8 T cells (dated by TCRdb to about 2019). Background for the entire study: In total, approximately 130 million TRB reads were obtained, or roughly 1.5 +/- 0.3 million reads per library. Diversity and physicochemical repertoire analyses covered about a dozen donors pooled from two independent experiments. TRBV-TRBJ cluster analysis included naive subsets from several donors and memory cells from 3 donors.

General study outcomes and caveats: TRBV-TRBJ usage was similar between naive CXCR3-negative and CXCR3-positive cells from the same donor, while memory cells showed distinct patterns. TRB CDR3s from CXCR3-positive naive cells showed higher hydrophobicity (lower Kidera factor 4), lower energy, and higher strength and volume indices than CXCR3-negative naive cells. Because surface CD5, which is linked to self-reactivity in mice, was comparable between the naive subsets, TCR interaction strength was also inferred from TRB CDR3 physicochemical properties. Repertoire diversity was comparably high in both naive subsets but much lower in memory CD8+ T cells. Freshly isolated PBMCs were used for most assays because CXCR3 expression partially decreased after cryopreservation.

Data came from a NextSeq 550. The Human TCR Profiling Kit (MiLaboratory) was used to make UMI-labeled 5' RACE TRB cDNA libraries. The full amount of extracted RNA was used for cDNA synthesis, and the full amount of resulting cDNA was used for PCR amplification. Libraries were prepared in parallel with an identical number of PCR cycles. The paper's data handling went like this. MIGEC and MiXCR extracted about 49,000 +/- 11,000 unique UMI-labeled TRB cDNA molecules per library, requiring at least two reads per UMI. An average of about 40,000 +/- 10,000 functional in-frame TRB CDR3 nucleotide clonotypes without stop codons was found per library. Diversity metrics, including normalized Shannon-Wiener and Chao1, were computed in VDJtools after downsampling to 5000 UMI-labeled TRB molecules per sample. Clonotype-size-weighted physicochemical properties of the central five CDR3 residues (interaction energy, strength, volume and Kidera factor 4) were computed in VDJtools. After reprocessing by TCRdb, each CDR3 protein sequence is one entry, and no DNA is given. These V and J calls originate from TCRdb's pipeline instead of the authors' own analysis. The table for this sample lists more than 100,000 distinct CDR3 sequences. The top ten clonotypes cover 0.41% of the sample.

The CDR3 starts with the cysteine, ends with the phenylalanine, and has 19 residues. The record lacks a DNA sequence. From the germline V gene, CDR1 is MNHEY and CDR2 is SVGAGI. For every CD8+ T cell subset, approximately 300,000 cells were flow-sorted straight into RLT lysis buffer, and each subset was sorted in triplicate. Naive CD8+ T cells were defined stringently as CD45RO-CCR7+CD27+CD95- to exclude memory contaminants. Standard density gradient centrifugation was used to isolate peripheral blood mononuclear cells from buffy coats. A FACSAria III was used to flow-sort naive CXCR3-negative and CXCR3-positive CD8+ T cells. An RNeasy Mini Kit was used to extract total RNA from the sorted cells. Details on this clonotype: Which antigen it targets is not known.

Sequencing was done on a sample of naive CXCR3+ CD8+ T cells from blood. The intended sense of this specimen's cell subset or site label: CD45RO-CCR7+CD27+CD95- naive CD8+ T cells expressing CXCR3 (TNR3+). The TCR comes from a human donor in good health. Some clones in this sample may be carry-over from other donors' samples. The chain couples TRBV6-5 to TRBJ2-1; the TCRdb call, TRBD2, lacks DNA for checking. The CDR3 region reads CASSFKEGRYWGAYNEQFF.